The 5 T cell receptor beta chains given below trace back to one sample, sequenced in a study of OX40 agonist ivuxolimab in advanced cancers. Assay: immunoSEQ multiplex PCR; the TCRdb copy retains only in-frame clones and omits some. The sample includes about 100,000 clones, about 89% of them seen just once. Material: CD4+ or CD8+ T cells sorted from blood, obtained in a trial of the OX40 agonist ivuxolimab. These receptors all come from an adult with an advanced solid tumor such as melanoma, head and neck, liver or kidney cancer.

The chain employs TRBV5-1 and TRBJ2-7; tentative D call: TRBD2 (6 bases). The germline V gene encodes CDR1 SGHRS and CDR2 YFSETQ. This CDR3 region has 16 residues. Trimming pared 0 bases from V and 2 bases from J, leaving 15 bases between. The CDR3 spells CASSLGTGVSAYEQYF. DNA for the CDR3: TGCGCCAGCAGCTTGGGTACGGGGGTTAGCGCCTACGAGCAGTACTTC.

The chain combines TRBV5-1 with TRBJ2-2; a weak D match, TRBD1 (5 bases). V lost 1 base and J lost 0, with 16 bases in between. CDR1 is SGHRS and CDR2 is YFSETQ in the germline V gene. This CDR3 has 18 amino acids. As DNA, the CDR3 is TGCGCCAGCAGCTTGTTCCCACCTCGACAGACGAACACCGGGGAGCTGTTTTTT. Residues: CASSLFPPRQTNTGELFF. The full variable domain, in which reference TRBV5-1 and TRBJ2-2 provide the parts outside the CDR3, is KAGVTQTPRYLIKTRGQQVTLSCSPISGHRSVSWYQQTPGQGLQFLFEYFSETQRNKGNFPGRFSGRQFSNSRSEMNVSTLELGDSALYLCASSLFPPRQTNTGELFFGEGSRLTVL.

This sequence joins TRBV11-2 and TRBJ2-1, with TRBD2 as a possible D gene (5 bases). There are 12 residues in the CDR3. Trimming stripped 1 base from V and 11 bases from J, with 9 bases between. The V gene's germline CDR1 is SGHAT and CDR2 FQNNGV. In DNA, the CDR3 is TGTGCCAGCAGCTTAGGGCTAGCACAGCAGTTCTTC. Protein: CASSLGLAQQFF.

The chain links TRBV30 to TRBJ2-7, with TRBD2 identical over 12 bases. CDR3 length: 14 residues. The germline V gene encodes CDR1 GTSNPN and CDR2 SVGIG (reference sequence). V dropped 8 bases and J dropped 0; count of bases not matched to a gene: 5. CDR3 residues: CALAGGRSSYEQYF. Written as DNA, the CDR3 is TGTGCCCTAGCGGGAGGGAGGAGCTCCTACGAGCAGTACTTC.

This chain uses TRBV18 with TRBJ2-1, with D perhaps matching TRBD1 or TRBD2 (5 bases each). CDR3 length: 17 residues. Germline lookup yields CDR1 KGHSH and CDR2 LQKENI. V gave up 5 bases and J gave up 4 bases, with 21 bases separating them. CDR3 protein: CASSAPPVGAVYNEQFF. The CDR3 nucleotides are TGTGCCAGCTCAGCCCCGCCCGTCGGGGCCGTTTACAATGAGCAGTTCTTC.